Listed below are T cell receptor beta chains from one sample, sequenced in a study of T-cell memory formation after mild COVID-19. TCRdb analysed the 5' RACE reads with MiXCR anew, one entry per CDR3 protein. The sample has tens of thousands of distinct CDR3 sequences, over 8.5% seen once. Sequencing used PBMCs or a T cell subset sorted from them (not recorded which). The receptors derive from an adult woman who had mild COVID-19 (a few samples of this study predate the infection). Cell type and time point are not known. Both conserved end residues are part of each CDR3.

>TRBJ1-1|TRBV7-8
CASRSSGALNTEAFF
>TRBJ2-1|TRBV5-1
CASGLRLAGGKKDNEQFF
>TRBJ2-5|TRBV9
CASSPGGALVETQYF
>TRBJ1-2|TRBV12-3/TRBV12-4
CASNPTGYGYGYTF
>TRBJ2-5|TRBV20-1
CSARTGAQETQYF
>TRBJ2-2|TRBV7-2
CASSLALGNTGELFF
>TRBJ2-5|TRBV15
CATSRDRTVQETQYF
>TRBJ2-7|TRBV27
CASRTYGGAEAEQYF
>TRBJ2-1|TRBV19
CASSIGLREGRRNEQFF
>TRBJ2-7|TRBV7-6
CASSSAQHSYEQYF
>TRBJ1-5|TRBV7-9
CASSLIHEPQHF
>TRBJ2-7|TRBV2
CASRVAGEGANEQYF
>TRBJ2-7|TRBV12-3/TRBV12-4
CASSFRQGNSYEQYF
>TRBJ1-6|TRBV7-9
CASSLEAGWRAGYNSPLHF
>TRBJ2-7|TRBV3-1
CASSPSSGGHVSYEQYF
>TRBJ2-2|TRBV5-1
CASSLWGPNTGELFF
>TRBJ1-1|TRBV5-5
CASSLGPGMNTEAFF
>TRBJ2-7|TRBV6-2/TRBV6-3
CASREKGGEQYF
>TRBJ2-5|TRBV5-1
CASSLWQGAGRETQYF
>TRBJ1-4|TRBV11-2
CASSPPGTGLFELFF
>TRBJ2-1|TRBV7-9
CASSLLVSGNEQFF
>TRBJ2-7|TRBV5-1
CASSSGLTGYEQYF